Listed below are T cell receptor beta chains from one sample, sequenced in a study of blood T cell repertoires in COVID-19. Generated by immunoSEQ multiplex PCR, the TCRdb table keeps only in-frame clones and is missing some. Seen here are roughly 240,000 clones, roughly 85% observed once, and the top ten hold approximately 9%. Material: PBMCs or T cells enriched from blood (not recorded which). The origin of the receptors is a woman between 45 and 60 years old with acute COVID-19. The CDR3 runs from the conserved cysteine through the conserved F or W. The order of the fields is J gene, D gene, V gene, clone size, CDR3 protein, CDR3 DNA. D genes are given only for firm matches. Rows give clone size only sometimes, using once, few, many, or a class for an expanded clone.

>TRBJ1-5|-|TRBV30|-
CAWSIPSGSVSNQPQHF
TGTGCCTGGAGTATACCGTCAGGGTCCGTTAGCAATCAGCCCCAGCATTTT
>TRBJ2-5|-|TRBV6-5|few
CASRGLRAFQETQYF
TGTGCCAGCAGGGGACTTCGGGCCTTCCAAGAGACCCAGTACTTC
>TRBJ2-2|-|TRBV30|-
CAWSKGHGNTGELFF
TGTGCCTGGAGTAAGGGACACGGAAACACCGGGGAGCTGTTTTTT
>TRBJ2-5|-|TRBV5-1|-
CASSLGGPAQETQYF
TGCGCCAGCAGCTTGGGGGGGCCGGCACAAGAGACCCAGTACTTC
>TRBJ2-1|TRBD2|TRBV5-4|-
CASSPASGGGYEQFF
TGTGCCAGCAGCCCCGCTAGCGGGGGGGGGTATGAGCAGTTCTTC
>TRBJ2-3|-|TRBV6-2/TRBV6-3|-
CASSYVQVTDTQYF
TGTGCCAGCAGTTATGTTCAGGTCACAGATACGCAGTATTTT
>TRBJ1-1|-|TRBV7-2|once
CASSLRGKGNTEAFF
TGTGCCAGCAGCTTGAGAGGGAAGGGGAACACTGAAGCTTTCTTT
>TRBJ2-7|-|TRBV9|-
CASSAGVGSSYEQYF
TGTGCCAGCAGCGCCGGTGTGGGGAGCTCCTACGAGCAGTACTTC
>TRBJ2-1|TRBD1|TRBV5-1|once
CASSLSVTGENEQFF
TGCGCCAGCAGCTTGTCCGTGACAGGGGAGAATGAGCAGTTCTTC
>TRBJ2-1|TRBD1|TRBV9|-
CASTWGQGGEQFF
TGTGCCAGCACCTGGGGACAGGGAGGTGAGCAGTTCTTC
>TRBJ1-2|-|TRBV7-2|-
CASSLVPGSNYGYTF
TGTGCCAGCAGCTTAGTTCCGGGGTCCAACTATGGCTACACCTTC
>TRBJ2-5|-|TRBV11-3|-
CASSLSRGTETQYF
TGTGCCAGCAGCTTAAGCAGGGGAACAGAGACCCAGTACTTC
>TRBJ1-3|-|TRBV19|-
CASSITPDSSGNTIYF
TGTGCCAGTAGTATAACCCCGGACAGTTCTGGAAACACCATATATTTT
>TRBJ2-7|-|TRBV30|-
CAWESYYEQYF
TGTGCCTGGGAGTCCTACTACGAGCAGTACTTC
>TRBJ1-3|-|TRBV9|-
CASSVEQGGNTIYF
TGTGCCAGCAGCGTAGAACAGGGAGGAAACACCATATATTTT
>TRBJ1-1|-|TRBV6-2/TRBV6-3|-
CASSFGGGMNTEAFF
TGTGCCAGCAGCTTCGGGGGGGGGATGAACACTGAAGCTTTCTTT
>TRBJ2-1|TRBD1|TRBV15|-
CATSRDRGTGSFF
TGTGCCACCAGCAGAGACAGGGGGACAGGGAGCTTCTTC
>TRBJ1-4|-|TRBV6-1|-
CASSESLRGRNEKLFF
TGTGCCAGCAGTGAATCTCTTCGGGGGAGGAATGAAAAACTGTTTTTT
>TRBJ2-5|-|TRBV18|-
CASSPGGLETQYF
TGTGCCAGCTCACCCGGGGGATTGGAGACCCAGTACTTC
>TRBJ1-1|-|TRBV10-3|-
CAISERSGTMNTEAFF
TGTGCCATCAGTGAACGAAGCGGTACGATGAACACTGAAGCTTTCTTT
>TRBJ1-4|-|TRBV19|-
CASSITRQGEKLFF
TGTGCCAGTAGTATAACTCGGCAGGGAGAAAAACTGTTTTTT
>TRBJ1-2|TRBD1|TRBV6-5|-
CASSQQGNYGYTF
TGTGCCAGCAGTCAACAGGGGAACTATGGCTACACCTTC
>TRBJ1-6|-|TRBV5-1|-
CASSLSGLNSPLHF
TGCGCCAGCAGCTTATCAGGGTTAAATTCACCCCTCCACTTT
>TRBJ2-7|-|TRBV18|-
CASSPLGDTSYEQYF
TGTGCCAGCTCACCACTCGGCGACACCTCCTACGAGCAGTACTTC
>TRBJ2-1|TRBD1|TRBV7-2|once
CASSRTGGVEQFF
TGTGCCAGCAGCCGGACAGGGGGCGTAGAGCAGTTCTTC
>TRBJ1-1|-|TRBV29-1|-
CSASTGENTEAFF
TGCAGCGCCTCGACAGGCGAGAACACTGAAGCTTTCTTT
>TRBJ1-2|TRBD1|TRBV19|-
CASSVKSGTGINYGYTF
TGTGCCAGTAGTGTGAAGTCCGGGACAGGGATTAACTATGGCTACACCTTC
>TRBJ2-7|-|TRBV4-3|once
CASSQYRDYEQYF
TGCGCCAGCAGCCAGTACAGGGACTACGAGCAGTACTTC
>TRBJ1-1|-|TRBV9|-
CASSPDWSRPEAFF
TGTGCCAGCAGCCCCGACTGGTCAAGACCTGAAGCTTTCTTT
>TRBJ2-7|TRBD1|TRBV6-5|-
CASSSGTAGLSEQYF
TGTGCCAGCAGTTCCGGGACAGCTGGTCTCAGCGAGCAGTACTTC
>TRBJ1-5|TRBD1|TRBV27|-
CASKGWDRGPNQPQHF
TGTGCCAGCAAAGGGTGGGACAGGGGTCCTAATCAGCCCCAGCATTTT
>TRBJ2-1|TRBD1|TRBV7-9|few
CASSPWDRGGNEQFF
TGTGCCAGCAGCCCATGGGACAGGGGAGGCAATGAGCAGTTCTTC
>TRBJ1-1|-|TRBV19|-
CASKWTANTEAFF
TGTGCCTCCAAATGGACAGCGAACACTGAAGCTTTCTTT